These T cell receptor beta chains were read from a single sample in a study of cytomegalovirus exposure and HLA in healthy donors. Assay used: immunoSEQ multiplex PCR; TCRdb lists only in-frame clones, some missing. The sample holds approximately 70,000 clones, about 71% seen once. The specimen was PBMCs. These receptors were obtained from a woman aged 50 to 60 in good health and CMV-seropositive. The CDR3 runs from the conserved cysteine through the conserved F or W. The order of the fields is V gene, J gene, clone size, D gene, CDR3 protein, CDR3 DNA. The D gene is left open where the match is weak. Rows give clone size only sometimes, using once, few, many, or a class for an expanded clone.

V gene: TRBV10-3
J gene: TRBJ1-1
clone size: -
D gene: -
CDR3 protein: CAISARDTEAFF
CDR3 DNA: TGTGCCATCAGTGCCCGAGACACTGAAGCTTTCTTT

V gene: TRBV7-2
J gene: TRBJ2-5
clone size: -
D gene: -
CDR3 protein: CASSLSETQYF
CDR3 DNA: TGTGCCAGCAGCTTATCGGAGACCCAGTACTTC

V gene: TRBV9
J gene: TRBJ2-1
clone size: once
D gene: TRBD2
CDR3 protein: CASSVGLAGVSHEQFF
CDR3 DNA: TGTGCCAGCAGCGTAGGGTTAGCGGGAGTATCACATGAGCAGTTCTTC

V gene: TRBV6-5
J gene: TRBJ2-1
clone size: once
D gene: -
CDR3 protein: CASRGRGYNEQFF
CDR3 DNA: TGTGCCAGCCGAGGGAGAGGGTACAATGAGCAGTTCTTC

V gene: TRBV10-3
J gene: TRBJ2-1
clone size: -
D gene: TRBD2
CDR3 protein: CAISPTFGTSGGYEQFF
CDR3 DNA: TGTGCCATCAGTCCTACATTCGGGACTAGCGGGGGGTATGAGCAGTTCTTC

V gene: TRBV10-1
J gene: TRBJ1-1
clone size: once
D gene: -
CDR3 protein: CASSAQENTEAFF
CDR3 DNA: TGCGCCAGCAGTGCTCAGGAGAACACTGAAGCTTTCTTT

V gene: TRBV7-8
J gene: TRBJ2-7
clone size: -
D gene: TRBD1
CDR3 protein: CASSLTRDSYEQYF
CDR3 DNA: TGTGCCAGCAGCTTAACCCGGGACAGCTACGAGCAGTACTTC

V gene: TRBV11-2
J gene: TRBJ1-5
clone size: -
D gene: -
CDR3 protein: CASSLDTDYSNQPQHF
CDR3 DNA: TGTGCCAGCAGCTTAGATACGGACTATAGCAATCAGCCCCAGCATTTT

V gene: TRBV25-1
J gene: TRBJ2-3
clone size: many
D gene: TRBD2
CDR3 protein: CASSRGGHDTQYF
CDR3 DNA: TGTGCCAGCAGTCGCGGGGGGCATGATACGCAGTATTTT

V gene: TRBV7-2
J gene: TRBJ1-2
clone size: few
D gene: -
CDR3 protein: CASSPGGATNYGYTF
CDR3 DNA: TGTGCCAGCAGCCCTGGAGGGGCCACTAACTATGGCTACACCTTC

V gene: TRBV5-6
J gene: TRBJ1-1
clone size: few
D gene: -
CDR3 protein: CASSFSPQGDTEAFF
CDR3 DNA: TGTGCCAGCAGCTTTAGCCCCCAGGGTGACACTGAAGCTTTCTTT

V gene: TRBV2
J gene: TRBJ2-5
clone size: -
D gene: TRBD2
CDR3 protein: CASSENAGTSEWETQYF
CDR3 DNA: TGTGCCAGCAGTGAAAATGCCGGGACTAGCGAATGGGAGACCCAGTACTTC

V gene: TRBV5-4
J gene: TRBJ2-1
clone size: -
D gene: TRBD2
CDR3 protein: CASSLVLLTGTSGINEQFF
CDR3 DNA: TGTGCCAGCAGCTTGGTCCTACTCACCGGGACTAGCGGGATTAATGAGCAGTTCTTC

V gene: TRBV19
J gene: TRBJ2-7
clone size: -
D gene: TRBD2
CDR3 protein: CASSRTSGGERNEQYF
CDR3 DNA: TGTGCCAGTAGTCGGACTAGCGGGGGGGAAAGAAACGAGCAGTACTTC

V gene: TRBV7-8
J gene: TRBJ1-2
clone size: few
D gene: -
CDR3 protein: CASSPGVYYGYTF
CDR3 DNA: TGTGCCAGCAGCCCAGGGGTATACTATGGCTACACCTTC

V gene: TRBV29-1
J gene: TRBJ2-7
clone size: -
D gene: -
CDR3 protein: CSVAGQSYYEQYF
CDR3 DNA: TGCAGCGTCGCTGGACAGTCGTACTACGAGCAGTACTTC

V gene: TRBV19
J gene: TRBJ1-6
clone size: -
D gene: -
CDR3 protein: CASSIASDTSDSYNSPLHF
CDR3 DNA: TGTGCCAGTAGTATAGCTTCGGACACAAGCGACTCCTATAATTCACCCCTCCACTTT

V gene: TRBV4-2
J gene: TRBJ2-4
clone size: -
D gene: TRBD1
CDR3 protein: CASSQDLTGVSKNIQYF
CDR3 DNA: TGTGCCAGCAGCCAAGATCTGACAGGGGTGTCCAAAAACATTCAGTACTTC

V gene: TRBV6-5
J gene: TRBJ1-1
clone size: -
D gene: -
CDR3 protein: CASSSPGTEAFF
CDR3 DNA: TGTGCCAGCAGTTCTCCGGGCACTGAAGCTTTCTTT

V gene: TRBV19
J gene: TRBJ2-2
clone size: -
D gene: -
CDR3 protein: CASSTFSDTSNTGELFF
CDR3 DNA: TGTGCCAGTAGTACCTTCTCCGACACCTCGAACACCGGGGAGCTGTTTTTT

V gene: TRBV7-6
J gene: TRBJ2-5
clone size: -
D gene: -
CDR3 protein: CASSLGGHRAETQYF
CDR3 DNA: TGTGCCAGCAGCTTGGGGGGGCACAGGGCGGAGACCCAGTACTTC

V gene: TRBV4-3
J gene: TRBJ1-4
clone size: -
D gene: TRBD1
CDR3 protein: CASSQEWTGRREKLFF
CDR3 DNA: TGCGCCAGCAGCCAAGAGTGGACAGGGCGGAGGGAAAAACTGTTTTTT

V gene: TRBV5-1
J gene: TRBJ2-5
clone size: -
D gene: -
CDR3 protein: CASSLGNTGSETQYF
CDR3 DNA: TGCGCCAGCAGCTTGGGGAATACAGGGAGCGAGACCCAGTACTTC

V gene: TRBV28
J gene: TRBJ1-1
clone size: -
D gene: -
CDR3 protein: CASSSSGRGGSAEAFF
CDR3 DNA: TGTGCCAGCAGTTCGTCAGGGAGGGGGGGTAGCGCTGAAGCTTTCTTT

V gene: TRBV7-2
J gene: TRBJ1-3
clone size: -
D gene: -
CDR3 protein: CASSPREGRTNTIYF
CDR3 DNA: TGTGCCAGCAGCCCCCGGGAGGGGCGGACAAACACCATATATTTT

V gene: TRBV19
J gene: TRBJ2-3
clone size: -
D gene: TRBD1
CDR3 protein: CASSRDRHTDTQYF
CDR3 DNA: TGTGCCAGTAGTCGGGACAGACACACAGATACGCAGTATTTT

V gene: TRBV5-1
J gene: TRBJ1-6
clone size: -
D gene: TRBD1
CDR3 protein: CASSWNSDRGDSPLHF
CDR3 DNA: TGCGCCAGCAGCTGGAATTCGGACAGGGGTGATTCACCCCTCCACTTT

V gene: TRBV30
J gene: TRBJ1-1
clone size: -
D gene: TRBD1
CDR3 protein: CAWGTGLEDEAFF
CDR3 DNA: TGTGCCTGGGGGACAGGGTTGGAGGATGAAGCTTTCTTT

V gene: TRBV4-3
J gene: TRBJ1-4
clone size: -
D gene: -
CDR3 protein: CASSQDDSNEKLFF
CDR3 DNA: TGCGCCAGCAGCCAAGACGACTCTAATGAAAAACTGTTTTTT

V gene: TRBV6-5
J gene: TRBJ1-1
clone size: -
D gene: -
CDR3 protein: CASFGGRERGTEAFF
CDR3 DNA: TGTGCCAGTTTTGGGGGCAGGGAAAGGGGCACTGAAGCTTTCTTT

V gene: TRBV4-3
J gene: TRBJ1-5
clone size: -
D gene: -
CDR3 protein: CASSQDSGPDQPQHF
CDR3 DNA: TGCGCCAGCAGCCAAGACTCAGGGCCGGACCAGCCCCAGCATTTT

V gene: TRBV19
J gene: TRBJ1-2
clone size: -
D gene: TRBD1
CDR3 protein: CASSVGQGAPLWGYTF
CDR3 DNA: TGTGCCAGTAGTGTCGGACAGGGGGCGCCGCTTTGGGGCTACACCTTC

V gene: TRBV4-1
J gene: TRBJ1-5
clone size: once
D gene: TRBD1
CDR3 protein: CASSQLDTGAAQPQHF
CDR3 DNA: TGCGCCAGCAGCCAACTAGACACAGGGGCGGCTCAGCCCCAGCATTTT

V gene: TRBV4-3
J gene: TRBJ2-2
clone size: -
D gene: -
CDR3 protein: CASSQDLSRAGTGELFF
CDR3 DNA: TGCGCCAGCAGCCAAGATCTTAGCCGGGCGGGGACCGGGGAGCTGTTTTTT

V gene: TRBV10-3
J gene: TRBJ2-2
clone size: -
D gene: TRBD2
CDR3 protein: CAISEPGTSGSRTGELFF
CDR3 DNA: TGTGCCATCAGTGAACCCGGGACTAGCGGGAGCAGGACCGGGGAGCTGTTTTTT

V gene: TRBV7-2
J gene: TRBJ2-5
clone size: -
D gene: TRBD2
CDR3 protein: CASSPQASGSFQETQYF
CDR3 DNA: TGTGCCAGCAGCCCACAGGCTAGCGGGAGTTTCCAAGAGACCCAGTACTTC

V gene: TRBV10-3
J gene: TRBJ1-1
clone size: -
D gene: -
CDR3 protein: CAISGVNTEAFF
CDR3 DNA: TGTGCCATCAGCGGGGTAAACACTGAAGCTTTCTTT

V gene: TRBV30
J gene: TRBJ2-4
clone size: -
D gene: -
CDR3 protein: CAWIGGGGNIQYF
CDR3 DNA: TGTGCCTGGATTGGGGGTGGGGGGAACATTCAGTACTTC

V gene: TRBV7-2
J gene: TRBJ2-1
clone size: -
D gene: -
CDR3 protein: CASSLDTPSVGGEQFF
CDR3 DNA: TGTGCCAGCAGCTTAGATACTCCTAGCGTGGGCGGTGAGCAGTTCTTC

V gene: TRBV14
J gene: TRBJ2-1
clone size: -
D gene: TRBD2
CDR3 protein: CASSQHQIAGANLNEQFF
CDR3 DNA: TGTGCCAGCAGCCAACACCAAATAGCGGGCGCAAATCTCAATGAGCAGTTCTTC

V gene: TRBV2
J gene: TRBJ2-1
clone size: -
D gene: TRBD1
CDR3 protein: CASRVDRGGNEQFF
CDR3 DNA: TGTGCCAGCAGGGTCGACAGGGGGGGCAATGAGCAGTTCTTC

V gene: TRBV7-2
J gene: TRBJ2-7
clone size: -
D gene: -
CDR3 protein: CASSFPGHSYEQYF
CDR3 DNA: TGTGCCAGCAGCTTTCCGGGACATTCCTACGAGCAGTACTTC

V gene: TRBV11-2
J gene: TRBJ2-1
clone size: -
D gene: -
CDR3 protein: CASSLVLGGGRYNEQFF
CDR3 DNA: TGTGCCAGCAGCTTAGTTCTCGGGGGAGGAAGGTACAATGAGCAGTTCTTC

V gene: TRBV7-2
J gene: TRBJ1-5
clone size: -
D gene: -
CDR3 protein: CASSLALHQPQHF
CDR3 DNA: TGTGCCAGCAGCTTAGCGCTACATCAGCCCCAGCATTTT

V gene: TRBV28
J gene: TRBJ1-4
clone size: few
D gene: TRBD1
CDR3 protein: CASSPSGTGKNEKLFF
CDR3 DNA: TGTGCCAGCAGTCCGTCGGGGACAGGGAAGAATGAAAAACTGTTTTTT

V gene: TRBV5-1
J gene: TRBJ2-7
clone size: -
D gene: -
CDR3 protein: CASSLGDGSSYEQYF
CDR3 DNA: TGCGCCAGCAGCTTGGGGGACGGGAGCTCCTACGAGCAGTACTTC

V gene: TRBV27
J gene: TRBJ2-5
clone size: once
D gene: TRBD2
CDR3 protein: CASRGGAGKQTQYF
CDR3 DNA: TGTGCCAGCAGGGGAGGGGCCGGCAAGCAGACCCAGTACTTC

V gene: TRBV6-6
J gene: TRBJ1-5
clone size: -
D gene: -
CDR3 protein: CASSYLGQPQHF
CDR3 DNA: TGTGCCAGCAGTTATCTCGGGCAGCCCCAGCATTTT

V gene: TRBV7-8
J gene: TRBJ2-7
clone size: few
D gene: -
CDR3 protein: CASSLRDSSYEQYF
CDR3 DNA: TGTGCCAGCAGCTTGCGGGACAGCTCCTACGAGCAGTACTTC

V gene: TRBV5-3
J gene: TRBJ2-3
clone size: -
D gene: TRBD2
CDR3 protein: CARSSGKGTDTQYF
CDR3 DNA: TGTGCCAGAAGTAGCGGGAAAGGCACAGATACGCAGTATTTT

V gene: TRBV6-5
J gene: TRBJ2-7
clone size: -
D gene: TRBD2
CDR3 protein: CASRLASGGRYEQYF
CDR3 DNA: TGTGCCAGCAGGCTAGCTAGCGGGGGCCGATACGAGCAGTACTTC

V gene: TRBV19
J gene: TRBJ1-1
clone size: -
D gene: TRBD1
CDR3 protein: CASRTGEATEAFF
CDR3 DNA: TGTGCCAGTAGAACAGGGGAGGCCACTGAAGCTTTCTTT

V gene: TRBV7-9
J gene: TRBJ1-2
clone size: -
D gene: TRBD1
CDR3 protein: CASSPQPGQGVQGYTF
CDR3 DNA: TGTGCCAGCAGCCCCCAACCGGGACAGGGAGTCCAGGGCTACACCTTC

V gene: TRBV27
J gene: TRBJ2-1
clone size: -
D gene: TRBD2
CDR3 protein: CASIRTGLGINEQFF
CDR3 DNA: TGTGCCAGCATCCGGACGGGACTAGGAATCAATGAGCAGTTCTTC

V gene: TRBV7-3
J gene: TRBJ2-5
clone size: few
D gene: -
CDR3 protein: CASSLGRGGKTKETQYF
CDR3 DNA: TGTGCCAGCAGCCTCGGTCGGGGCGGGAAAACAAAAGAGACCCAGTACTTC

V gene: TRBV4-1
J gene: TRBJ2-1
clone size: -
D gene: TRBD2
CDR3 protein: CASSQENSGSYNEQFF
CDR3 DNA: TGCGCCAGCAGCCAAGAAAATAGCGGGAGCTACAATGAGCAGTTCTTC

V gene: TRBV9
J gene: TRBJ1-3
clone size: -
D gene: -
CDR3 protein: CASSVETGSGNTIYF
CDR3 DNA: TGTGCCAGCAGCGTAGAAACAGGATCTGGAAACACCATATATTTT

V gene: TRBV19
J gene: TRBJ2-2
clone size: -
D gene: TRBD1
CDR3 protein: CASSGQGDGELFF
CDR3 DNA: TGTGCCAGTAGTGGGCAGGGGGACGGGGAGCTGTTTTTT